Each of the 29 T cell receptor beta chains below was sequenced from the same sample in a study of type 1 and type 2 diabetes patients. PCR was run on genomic DNA. The TCR beta CDR3 region was amplified using 30 forward and 13 reverse primers. TCRdb re-analysed the multiplex PCR reads in MiXCR, keeping a single row per CDR3 protein. The sample consists of some 250,000 distinct CDR3 sequences, around 47% of them appearing once. Sequenced sample: peripheral blood mononuclear cells (PBMCs). The receptors shown here come from a man aged 18 to 29 with type 2 diabetes.

Remarks on this clonotype: One end of the junction does not line up with germline, which may come from a read error. The chain is built from TRBV10-3 and TRBJ2-7, with D possibly matching TRBD1 (6 bases). The CDR3 has 12 amino acids. Germline CDR1 ENHRY, CDR2 SYGVKD. The CDR3 is CASSVGTPEQYF. CDR3 coding DNA: TGTGCCAGCAGTGTGGGGACACCTGAGCAGTACTTC.

The rearrangement joins TRBV27 to TRBJ1-6; D is unclear. Germline CDR1 reads MNHEY; CDR2 reads SMNVEV (reference sequence). The CDR3 contains 14 residues. V gave up 4 bases and J gave up 7 bases, with 11 bases separating them. CDR3 nucleotides: TGTGCCAGCAGTTATGCGGTTCGCAATTCACCCCTCCACTTT. The encoded protein is CASSYAVRNSPLHF.

The chain couples TRBV20-1 to TRBJ1-2; the match to TRBD1 covers 8 bases. Germline assignment: CDR1 DFQATT and CDR2 SNEGSKA (reference sequence). CDR3 length equals 14 residues. J gave up 6 bases and V 5 bases, and 11 bases lay outside the gene matches. The CDR3 DNA reads as TGCAGTGCTGAGGATGGACAGGGCATAGATGGCTACACCTTC. Translation gives CSAEDGQGIDGYTF.

The J gene is TRBJ2-2, the V gene TRBV12-3 or TRBV12-4; D ambiguous. V was shortened by 5 bases and J by 0 bases, with 13 bases between the two germline ends. CDR3 length: 16 amino acids. This CDR3 is CASSPSAAANTGELFF. CDR3 sequence (DNA): TGTGCCAGCAGTCCCTCAGCCGCCGCGAACACCGGGGAGCTGTTTTTT.

This CDR3 is CASSSLRENTEAFF. In nucleotides, the CDR3 is TGTGCCAGTAGCTCACTTAGGGAGAACACTGAAGCTTTCTTT. V gene TRBV19 combines with J gene TRBJ1-1; D is unresolved. CDR3 length: 14 residues. Germline CDR1 LNHDA, CDR2 SQIVND (reference sequence). The germline V and J ends were trimmed by 6 bases and 1 base, with 12 bases remaining between them.

This clonotype has a handful of counts. CDR3 amino acids: CASSTGTVYEQYF. In DNA form, the CDR3 reads TGTGCCAGCAGCACCGGGACAGTCTACGAGCAGTACTTC. This rearrangement joins TRBV7-6 to TRBJ2-7; TRBD1 matches at 7 bases. The junction had 4 bases not matched to a gene; V was cut back by 5 bases and J by 3 bases. Germline V gene data show CDR1 as SGHVS and CDR2 as FNYEAQ. There are 13 residues in the CDR3.

The chain links TRBV19 to TRBJ2-1; perhaps TRBD1 as D (6 bases). The germline V gene encodes CDR1 LNHDA and CDR2 SQIVND (reference sequence). The ends were cut back, 9 bases at V and 9 bases at J, with 15 bases in the middle. The CDR3 has 12 amino acids. CDR3 in DNA: TGTGCCAGCAGCTTTCCAGGGGTTGAGCAGTTCTTC. Protein: CASSFPGVEQFF.

The CDR3 loop reads CASSLTVGTSGSYNEQFF. The CDR3 DNA reads as TGTGCCAGCAGCCTAACGGTAGGGACTAGCGGATCCTACAATGAGCAGTTCTTC. The chain has TRBV7-2 and TRBJ2-1, with 11 bases identical to TRBD2. Germline loops: CDR1 SGHTA, CDR2 FQGNSA. The CDR3 has 18 residues. V dropped 5 bases and J dropped 1; count of bases not matched to a gene: 10.

The sample holds a few counts of this clonotype. V gene TRBV30 combines with J gene TRBJ1-6; 8 bases line up with TRBD1. After removal of 5 bases from V and 9 bases from J, the junction contained 6 bases not matched to a gene. The V gene's germline CDR1 is GTSNPN and CDR2 SVGIG (reference sequence). CDR3 length equals 13 residues. DNA for the CDR3: TGTGCCTGGCGGGGACAGGTTTCTTCACCCCTCCACTTT. Protein: CAWRGQVSSPLHF.

Only a few counts were recorded for this clonotype. The chain recombines TRBV10-1 with TRBJ2-1; TRBD1 matches 11 bases. This CDR3 region has 14 residues. CDR1 and CDR2 from the germline V gene are WNHNN and SYGVQD (reference sequence). The trim removed 5 bases at V and 10 bases at J, leaving 7 bases unmatched. CDR3 sequence: CASSSRTGGLEQFF. The CDR3 DNA is TGCGCCAGCAGTTCAAGGACAGGGGGCTTGGAGCAGTTCTTC.

As regards this clonotype: One end of the junction fails to match germline, which may point to a read error. V gene TRBV6-6 combines with J gene TRBJ1-1, with D maybe TRBD1 (6 bases). CDR1 and CDR2 (germline): MNHNY, SVGAGI (reference sequence). The CDR3 spans 14 residues. The CDR3 DNA follows: TGCGCCAGCAGTGAGTCCCCGGGACAAGCTGAAGCTTTCTTT. It specifies CASSESPGQAEAFF.

V and J are TRBV11-2 and TRBJ1-1, with D tentatively TRBD1 (5 bases). The CDR3 length is 15 residues. Deletions cut 0 bases from V and 4 bases from J, with 12 bases between. Germline lookup yields CDR1 SGHAT and CDR2 FQNNGV. CDR3 in DNA: TGTGCCAGCAGCTTAGAGGGTAGGGGCGGCACTGAAGCTTTCTTT. Its translation: CASSLEGRGGTEAFF.

This clonotype was observed a handful of times. The genes are TRBV4-1 and TRBJ2-3, with 7 bases lining up with TRBD2. Germline lookup yields CDR1 MGHRA and CDR2 YSYEKL. The CDR3 totals 15 residues. Trimming cost V 6 bases and J 6 bases; bases outside gene matches: 12. The CDR3 region is CASRGSGAGTDTQYF. CDR3 nucleotide sequence: TGCGCCAGCAGGGGAAGCGGGGCGGGGACCGATACGCAGTATTTT.

This clonotype was detected only a few times. The chain uses TRBV20-1 and TRBJ2-1; D ambiguous. The CDR3 consists of 11 residues. Germline V gene data show CDR1 as DFQATT and CDR2 as SNEGSKA (reference sequence). The ends were cut back, 2 bases at V and 7 bases at J, with 6 bases in the middle. The CDR3 region is CSARLGNEQFF. CDR3 DNA sequence: TGCAGTGCTAGATTGGGAAATGAGCAGTTCTTC.

This chain uses TRBV5-4 with TRBJ2-3; D not certain. The length of the CDR3 is 13 residues. Germline V gene lookup returns CDR1 SGHNT and CDR2 YYREEE (reference sequence). With 2 bases removed from V and 2 bases from J, the gap between germline ends came to 6 bases. CDR3 nucleotides: TGTGCCAGCAGCTTTACCTTCACAGATACGCAGTATTTT. Amino acids: CASSFTFTDTQYF.

This clonotype appeared a few times. The rearrangement uses TRBV4-3 and TRBJ2-5, with D unresolved. V was clipped by 0 bases and J by 5 bases, with 13 bases between them. Germline V CDR1 and CDR2: LGHNA, YSLEER. The CDR3 totals 15 residues. This CDR3 reads CASSQEIGLVETQYF. CDR3 nucleotides: TGCGCCAGCAGCCAAGAGATTGGTTTGGTTGAGACCCAGTACTTC.

V gene TRBV19 combines with J gene TRBJ1-2; no clear D. The germline gives CDR1 LNHDA, CDR2 SQIVND (reference sequence). The CDR3 sequence is 11 residues long. V was cut by 8 bases and J by 10 bases, with 14 bases left in between. Written as DNA, the CDR3 is TGTGCCAGTCAACAGTTTGCCGACTACACCTTC. Residues: CASQQFADYTF.

In the case of this clonotype: The CDR3 does not end in the conserved phenylalanine or tryptophan, so this is likely a read error. The chain carries TRBV18 and TRBJ2-7, with 10 bases aligning to TRBD1. V dropped 5 bases and J dropped 5; count of bases not matched to a gene: 3. Germline-derived CDR1 and CDR2 are KGHSH and LQKENI. The CDR3 covers 13 residues. CDR3 bases: TGTGCCAGCTCAGGAGGGACAGGGGACGAGCAGTACCTC. Translating gives CASSGGTGDEQYL.

J is TRBJ1-2 and V is TRBV10-1; maybe TRBD1 (5 bases). With 0 bases removed from V and 13 bases from J, the gap between germline ends came to 15 bases. CDR3 length: 13 residues. Germline V CDR1 and CDR2: WNHNN, SYGVQD (reference sequence). CDR3 residues: CASSESRGRRITF. The DNA for the CDR3 is TGCGCCAGCAGTGAGTCGAGGGGCAGGAGGATCACCTTC.

J is TRBJ2-7 and V is TRBV19; D may be TRBD1 or TRBD2 (5 bases each). V lost 5 bases and J lost 5, with 19 bases in between. This CDR3 region has 15 residues. Germline loops: CDR1 LNHDA, CDR2 SQIVND (reference sequence). The DNA for the CDR3 is TGTGCCAGTAGTCCCAACGAGGGGTTGAGACACGAGCAGTACTTC. It is translated as CASSPNEGLRHEQYF.

This clonotype was detected many times. The chain carries TRBV19 and TRBJ1-1; D unresolved. From germline, CDR1 is LNHDA and CDR2 SQIVND (reference sequence). This CDR3 spans 13 amino acids. Trimming pared 6 bases from V and 0 bases from J, leaving 8 bases between. The DNA for the CDR3 is TGTGCCAGTAGGGAGGCTTTGAACACTGAAGCTTTCTTT. This codes for CASREALNTEAFF.

This clonotype was recorded a few times. V is TRBV7-8 and J is TRBJ1-2; D call uncertain. The CDR3 is 11 residues long. V was shortened by 3 bases and J by 8 bases, with 7 bases between the two germline ends. Per germline, CDR1 SGHVS and CDR2 FQNEAQ. Here the CDR3 reads CASSLNGGYTF. The CDR3 bases are TGTGCCAGCAGCTTGAATGGGGGCTACACCTTC.

This clonotype has only a few counts. For the CDR3, the DNA is TGCGCCAGCAGCTTCGCGGGACAGAGTAATTCACCCCTCCACTTT. Amino acid sequence: CASSFAGQSNSPLHF. The rearrangement joins TRBV5-1 to TRBJ1-6; TRBD1 agrees at 7 bases. This CDR3 comprises 15 residues. Germline loops: CDR1 SGHRS, CDR2 YFSETQ. Trimming cost V 2 bases and J 6 bases; bases outside gene matches: 5.

This clonotype was found many times. V is TRBV15 and J is TRBJ1-6; D ambiguous. The V end lost 1 base, the J end lost 7 bases, and 14 bases lay between the germline ends. CDR3 size: 16 residues. The germline CDR1 and CDR2 sequences are LNHNV and YYDKDF (reference sequence). The CDR3 is CATSRGSMTPNSPLHF. The CDR3 region has the DNA TGTGCCACCAGCAGAGGGTCCATGACCCCAAATTCACCCCTCCACTTT.

This chain links TRBV7-2 with TRBJ2-1, with 7 bases lining up with TRBD1. V gave up 4 bases and J gave up 2 bases; unmatched junction bases: 8. This CDR3 is built from 16 residues. The germline V gene has CDR1 SGHTA and CDR2 FQGNSA. CDR3 in amino acids: CASSSPEGATYNEQFF. The CDR3, as DNA: TGTGCCAGCAGCTCACCCGAGGGGGCCACCTACAATGAGCAGTTCTTC.

This clonotype was seen a handful of times. This chain connects TRBV6-1 to TRBJ1-2; no definite D call. V was clipped by 5 bases and J by 1 base, with 5 bases between them. Per the germline V gene, CDR1 is MNHNS and CDR2 is SASEGT. CDR3 size: 12 residues. Here the CDR3 reads CASSRSNYGYTF. The CDR3 coding sequence is TGTGCCAGCAGTAGGAGTAACTATGGCTACACCTTC.

This clonotype was observed a few times. J is TRBJ1-2 and V is TRBV6-2 or TRBV6-3, with TRBD1 matching over 8 bases. Losses at the gene ends were 6 bases for V and 6 bases for J; bases not matched to a gene: 12. There are 15 residues in the CDR3. CDR1 is MNHEY and CDR2 is SVGEGT in the germline V gene. DNA of the CDR3: TGTGCCAGCAGCCAAGCCCCGGACAGGGTAGATGGCTACACCTTC. It is translated as CASSQAPDRVDGYTF.

This clonotype was seen repeatedly, ten times or more. J is TRBJ1-1 and V is TRBV15, with D perhaps TRBD1 (6 bases). The CDR3 totals 15 residues. Germline V lookup: CDR1 LNHNV, CDR2 YYDKDF (reference sequence). V was pared by 2 bases and J by 5 bases, with 15 bases between. The CDR3 sequence is CATSRKSTGNTEAFF. Here the CDR3 DNA reads TGTGCCACCAGCAGAAAAAGTACAGGGAATACTGAAGCTTTCTTT.

This clonotype was detected a few times. The CDR3 coding sequence is TGTGCCACTTCCGGGACAGACTATAAAGATCAGCCCCAGCATTTT. Translated, it gives CATSGTDYKDQPQHF. The chain is built from TRBV2 and TRBJ1-5; 7 positions agree with TRBD1. This CDR3 has 15 residues. Per germline, CDR1 SNHLY and CDR2 FYNNEI. J lost 5 bases, V lost 10 bases, and 14 bases had no gene match.